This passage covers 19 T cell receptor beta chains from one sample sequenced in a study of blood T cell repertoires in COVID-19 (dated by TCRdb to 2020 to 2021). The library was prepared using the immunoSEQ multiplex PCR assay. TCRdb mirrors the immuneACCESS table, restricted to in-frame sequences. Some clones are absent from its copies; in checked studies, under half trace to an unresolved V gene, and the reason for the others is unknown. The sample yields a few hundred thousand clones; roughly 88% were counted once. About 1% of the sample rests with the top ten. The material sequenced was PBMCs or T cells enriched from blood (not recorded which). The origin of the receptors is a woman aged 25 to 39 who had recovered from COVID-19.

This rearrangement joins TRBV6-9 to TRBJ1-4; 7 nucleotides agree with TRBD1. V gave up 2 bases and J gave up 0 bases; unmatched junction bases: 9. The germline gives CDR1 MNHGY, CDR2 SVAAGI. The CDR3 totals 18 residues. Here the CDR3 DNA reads TGTGCCAGCAGTTATCCCTGGACAGGATTAGCAACTAATGAAAAACTGTTTTTT. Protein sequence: CASSYPWTGLATNEKLFF.

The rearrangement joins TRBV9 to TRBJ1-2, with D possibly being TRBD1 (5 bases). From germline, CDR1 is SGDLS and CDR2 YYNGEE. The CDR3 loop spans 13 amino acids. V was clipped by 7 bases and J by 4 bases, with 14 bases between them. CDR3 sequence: CASGGLTLYGYTF. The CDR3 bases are TGTGCCAGCGGGGGACTGACCCTCTATGGCTACACCTTC.

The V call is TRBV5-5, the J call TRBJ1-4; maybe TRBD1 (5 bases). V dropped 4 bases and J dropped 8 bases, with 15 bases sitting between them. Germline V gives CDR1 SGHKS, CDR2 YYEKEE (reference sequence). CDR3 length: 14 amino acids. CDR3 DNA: TGTGCCAGCAGCCCCAGGATTGGGGGGGAAAAACTGTTTTTT. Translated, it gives CASSPRIGGEKLFF.

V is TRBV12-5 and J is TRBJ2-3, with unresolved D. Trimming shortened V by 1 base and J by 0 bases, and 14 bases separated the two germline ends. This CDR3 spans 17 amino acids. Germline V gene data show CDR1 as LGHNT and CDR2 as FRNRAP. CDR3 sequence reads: CASGLGALGVSTDTQYF. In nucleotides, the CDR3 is TGTGCTAGTGGTTTGGGAGCTTTAGGAGTTAGCACAGATACGCAGTATTTT. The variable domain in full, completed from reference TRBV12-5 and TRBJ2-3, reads DARVTQTPRHKVTEMGQEVTMRCQPILGHNTVFWYRQTMMQGLELLAYFRNRAPLDDSGMPKDRFSAEMPDATLATLKIQPSEPRDSAVYFCASGLGALGVSTDTQYFGPGTRLTVL.

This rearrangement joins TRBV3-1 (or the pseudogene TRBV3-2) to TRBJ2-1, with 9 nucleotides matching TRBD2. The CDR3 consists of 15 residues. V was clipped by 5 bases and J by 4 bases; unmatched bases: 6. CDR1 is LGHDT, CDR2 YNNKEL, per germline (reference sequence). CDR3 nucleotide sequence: TGTGCCAGCAGCTCCAGACTAGCGGCATACAATGAGCAGTTCTTC. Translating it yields CASSSRLAAYNEQFF.

This CDR3 is CASSPRGGRPTTEQYF. The CDR3 bases are TGTGCCAGCAGTCCCCGGGGGGGTAGACCGACGACCGAGCAGTACTTC. The chain has TRBV27 and TRBJ2-7, with TRBD2 matching 8 bases. The V and J ends lost 5 bases and 6 bases, in that order; junction bases with no gene match: 15. The germline CDR1 and CDR2 sequences are MNHEY and SMNVEV (reference sequence). The CDR3 extends over 16 amino acids.

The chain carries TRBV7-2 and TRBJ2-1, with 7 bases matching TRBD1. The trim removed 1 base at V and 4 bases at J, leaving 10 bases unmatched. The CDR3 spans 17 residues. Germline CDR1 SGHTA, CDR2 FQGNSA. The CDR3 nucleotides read TGTGCCAGCAGCTTAGTCTTAGGGACAGTTATTTACAATGAGCAGTTCTTC. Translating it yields CASSLVLGTVIYNEQFF. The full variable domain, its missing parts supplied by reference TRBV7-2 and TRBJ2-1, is GAGVSQSPSNKVTEKGKDVELRCDPISGHTALYWYRQSLGQGLEFLIYFQGNSAPDKSGLPSDRFSAERTGGSVSTLTIQRTQQEDSAVYLCASSLVLGTVIYNEQFFGPGTRLTVL.

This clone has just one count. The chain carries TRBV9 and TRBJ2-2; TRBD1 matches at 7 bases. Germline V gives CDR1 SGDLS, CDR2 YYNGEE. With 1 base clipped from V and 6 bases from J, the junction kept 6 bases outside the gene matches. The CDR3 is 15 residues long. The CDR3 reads CASSVNSDRAGELFF. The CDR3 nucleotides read TGTGCCAGCAGCGTAAACTCAGACAGGGCCGGGGAGCTGTTTTTT.

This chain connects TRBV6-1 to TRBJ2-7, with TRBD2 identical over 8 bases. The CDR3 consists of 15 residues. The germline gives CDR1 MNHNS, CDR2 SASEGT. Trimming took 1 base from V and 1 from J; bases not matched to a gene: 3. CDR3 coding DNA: TGTGCCAGCAGTGAAGGGGCTAGCGGGTCCTACGAGCAGTACTTC. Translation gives CASSEGASGSYEQYF.

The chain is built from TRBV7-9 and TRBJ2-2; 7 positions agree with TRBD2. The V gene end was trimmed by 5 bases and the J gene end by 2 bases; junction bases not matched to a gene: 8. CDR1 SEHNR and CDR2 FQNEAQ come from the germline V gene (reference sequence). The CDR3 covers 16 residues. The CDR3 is CASSREAGPNTGELFF. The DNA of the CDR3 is TGTGCCAGCAGCCGAGAAGCGGGACCTAACACCGGGGAGCTGTTTTTT. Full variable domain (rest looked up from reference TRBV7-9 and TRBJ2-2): DTGVSQNPRHKITKRGQNVTFRCDPISEHNRLYWYRQTLGQGPEFLTYFQNEAQLEKSRLLSDRFSAERPKGSFSTLEIQRTEQGDSAMYLCASSREAGPNTGELFFGEGSRLTVL.

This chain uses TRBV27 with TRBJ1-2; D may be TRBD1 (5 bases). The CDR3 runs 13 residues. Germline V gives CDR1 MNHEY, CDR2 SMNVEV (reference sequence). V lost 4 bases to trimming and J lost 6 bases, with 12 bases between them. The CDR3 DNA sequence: TGTGCCAGCAGTTCTAGATCAGGGAATGGCTACACCTTC. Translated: CASSSRSGNGYTF.

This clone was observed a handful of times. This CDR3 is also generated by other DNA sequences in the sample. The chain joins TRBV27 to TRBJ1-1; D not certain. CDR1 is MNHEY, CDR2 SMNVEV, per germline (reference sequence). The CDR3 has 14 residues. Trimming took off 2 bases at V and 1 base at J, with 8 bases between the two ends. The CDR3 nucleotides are TGTGCCAGCAGTTTAAGTGCGGGGAACACTGAAGCTTTCTTT. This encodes CASSLSAGNTEAFF.

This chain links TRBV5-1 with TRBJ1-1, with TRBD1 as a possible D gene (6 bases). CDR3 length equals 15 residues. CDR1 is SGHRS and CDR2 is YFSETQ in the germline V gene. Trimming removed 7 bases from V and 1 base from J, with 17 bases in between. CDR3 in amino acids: CASRTHQTGNTEAFF. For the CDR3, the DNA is TGCGCCAGCCGTACGCACCAGACAGGGAACACTGAAGCTTTCTTT.

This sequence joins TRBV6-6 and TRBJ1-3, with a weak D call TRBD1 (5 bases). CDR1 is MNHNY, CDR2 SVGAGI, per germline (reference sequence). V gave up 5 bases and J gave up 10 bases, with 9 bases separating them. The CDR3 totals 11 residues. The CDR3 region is CASSMGGTIYF. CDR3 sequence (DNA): TGTGCCAGCAGTATGGGGGGGACCATATATTTT.

In DNA, the CDR3 is TGTGCCAGCAGTTTGATACTAGCGGGAGGGCCGGATGAGCAGTTCTTC. Translation: CASSLILAGGPDEQFF. The chain joins TRBV27 to TRBJ2-1; 13 bases agree with TRBD2. The germline V gene encodes CDR1 MNHEY and CDR2 SMNVEV (reference sequence). V shed 3 bases and J 8 bases; nucleotides not matched to a gene: 7. The CDR3 runs 16 residues.

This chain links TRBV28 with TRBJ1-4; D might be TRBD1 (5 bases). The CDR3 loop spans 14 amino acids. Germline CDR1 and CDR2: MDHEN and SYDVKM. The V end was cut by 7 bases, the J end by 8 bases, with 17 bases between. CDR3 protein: CASTNAGLQEKLFF. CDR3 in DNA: TGTGCCAGCACCAACGCAGGGTTACAGGAAAAACTGTTTTTT.

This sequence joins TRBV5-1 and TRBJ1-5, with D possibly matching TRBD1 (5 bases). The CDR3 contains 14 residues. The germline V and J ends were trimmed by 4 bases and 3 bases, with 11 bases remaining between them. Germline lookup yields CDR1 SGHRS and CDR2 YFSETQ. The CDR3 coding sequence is TGCGCCAGCAGCGCCGGGGGGATCAATCAGCCCCAGCATTTT. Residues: CASSAGGINQPQHF.

CDR3 DNA: TGTGCCAGCAGCTTGTTTACAGGTTTATATGGCTACACCTTC. Translation: CASSLFTGLYGYTF. The V and J genes are TRBV7-2 and TRBJ1-2; weak D call: TRBD1 (5 bases). CDR3 size: 14 residues. The V end was cut by 3 bases, the J end by 5 bases, with 13 bases between. From germline, CDR1 is SGHTA and CDR2 FQGNSA.

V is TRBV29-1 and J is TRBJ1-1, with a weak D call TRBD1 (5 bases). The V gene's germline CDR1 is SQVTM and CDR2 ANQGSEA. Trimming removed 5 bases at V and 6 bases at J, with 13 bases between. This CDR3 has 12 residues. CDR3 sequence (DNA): TGCAGCGTTAAAGGGGTAGCGGCTGAAGCTTTCTTT. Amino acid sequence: CSVKGVAAEAFF.